The clone carrying this TCR beta chain was recorded a few times. Its antigen is undetermined. The sample belongs to a study of blood T cells in healthy people across ages. General study points: Investigators viewed diversity estimates from one million T cells as underestimates, the study reported. Naive T cell percentage by flow cytometry tracked strongly with beta diversity.

Primers used in a second PCR of roughly 7 to 12 cycles were a sample-barcoded 5' primer and a J-beta primer mix. Each TCR beta cDNA got a 12-nucleotide random molecular identifier. TCRdb re-called the 5' RACE reads with MiXCR, one entry per CDR3 protein. Of 250,000 to 300,000 distinct CDR3 sequences listed, less than 30% were seen once; the top ten hold 25% to 30%. There are 14 residues in the CDR3. Germline CDR1 reads MNHEY; CDR2 reads SVGEGT. A minimum of 7 million PBMCs was isolated per sample. The chain recombines TRBV6-2 or TRBV6-3 with TRBJ2-1; 12 bases match TRBD2. The end of the DNA fits TRBJ2-5 better, so the J call may be wrong. The sequence was collected from a woman aged 70-85 years in good health. Sequencing was performed on blood. The CDR3 sequence is CASSTSGSTATQYF. CDR3 DNA: TGTGCCAGTTCGACTAGCGGGAGTACAGCGACCCAGTACTTC.